Reported below is one T cell receptor (beta chain). What it recognizes is unknown. Once RNA had been extracted, it was reverse transcribed into cDNA to act as the sequencing template. Here immunoSEQ multiplex PCR was the method, and the copy in TCRdb shows in-frame clones only, minus some. The table shows 130,000 to 150,000 clones, with around 49% occurring only once. This sample is drawn from a study of CD8+ T cells in alopecia areata. Whole-study context: Tofacitinib was taken orally by treated patients, and the dose was 5 to 10 mg twice daily.

The CDR3 length is 14 residues. V was trimmed by 2 bases and J by 0 bases, leaving 8 bases between them. The germline gives CDR1 SGHTA, CDR2 FQGTGA. Study results and caveats: Higher clonality and more expanded CD8+ clones appeared in lesional than normal scalp.

Lesional scalp punch biopsies and peripheral blood were collected from alopecia areata patients. This clonotype was obtained from a human donor with alopecia areata. The source material was CD4+ T cells sorted from blood, sampled at week 0. J is TRBJ2-7 and V is TRBV7-3; D tentatively reads TRBD1 or TRBD2 (5 bases each). The CDR3 nucleotides read TGTGCCAGCAGCTTAGAGGGGCCCTCCTACGAGCAGTACTTC. This gives the protein CASSLEGPSYEQYF.